The T cell receptor beta chain under discussion was sequenced for a study of cytomegalovirus exposure and HLA in healthy donors. Points from the study as a whole: Sequencing depth across donors, presence/absence analyses assumed, was roughly uniform.

With regard to this clone: Its antigen remains unknown.

The study ran its PCR with 60 Vbeta and 13 Jbeta primers. The assay was immunoSEQ multiplex PCR, and TCRdb's table has in-frame clones only and misses some. The repertoire holds approximately 100,000 clones, with approximately 80% as singletons. V was cut by 5 bases and J by 2 bases, with 10 bases left in between. CDR1 and CDR2 (germline): SGHTA, FQGTGA. This CDR3 contains 14 residues. The sequence was obtained from a man in his forties in good health and CMV-seropositive. Sequenced sample: PBMCs. The J gene is TRBJ1-5, the V gene TRBV7-3; D may be TRBD1 (5 bases). The CDR3 bases are TGTGCCAGCAGCCCTCGGGGGGGCAATCAGCCCCAGCATTTT. Encoded protein: CASSPRGGNQPQHF.